This passage covers 18 T cell receptor beta chains from one sample sequenced in a study of OX40 agonist ivuxolimab in advanced cancers. The assay was immunoSEQ multiplex PCR, and TCRdb's table has in-frame clones only and misses some. The repertoire holds 6,500 to 8,000 clones, with about 94% as singletons. The specimen comprised CD4+ or CD8+ T cells sorted from blood, sampled in a trial of the OX40 agonist ivuxolimab. The receptors stem from an adult with an advanced solid tumor such as melanoma, head and neck, liver or kidney cancer.

This chain connects TRBV19 to TRBJ2-1, with 10 bases that match TRBD2. J was trimmed by 12 bases and V by 5 bases; bases with no gene match: 10. Germline-derived CDR1 and CDR2 are LNHDA and SQIVND (reference sequence). This CDR3 comprises 14 residues. The CDR3 reads CASSEAWTSGAQFF. DNA of the CDR3: TGTGCCAGTAGTGAAGCGTGGACTAGCGGTGCGCAGTTCTTC.

The chain recombines TRBV7-3 with TRBJ2-3; D may be TRBD2 (7 bases). V gave up 5 bases and J gave up 1 base, with 16 bases separating them. The germline V gene encodes CDR1 SGHTA and CDR2 FQGTGA. The CDR3 is 16 amino acids. This CDR3 is CASSPYREGGTDTQYF. CDR3 in DNA: TGTGCCAGCAGCCCCTACAGGGAGGGGGGCACAGATACGCAGTATTTT. The full variable domain, in which reference TRBV7-3 and TRBJ2-3 provide the parts outside the CDR3, is GAGVSQTPSNKVTEKGKYVELRCDPISGHTALYWYRQSLGQGPEFLIYFQGTGAADDSGLPNDRFFAVRPEGSVSTLKIQRTERGDSAVYLCASSPYREGGTDTQYFGPGTRLTVL.

The J gene is TRBJ2-1, the V gene TRBV19; TRBD1 might be the D (8 bases). Germline CDR1 is LNHDA and CDR2 is SQIVND (reference sequence). Between the trimmed V and J ends, which lost 4 bases and 4 bases, there was a span of 17 bases. The CDR3 consists of 16 residues. In DNA, the CDR3 is TGTGCCAGTAGTAGACAGGGGAGGGGTCCGTACAATGAGCAGTTCTTC. Protein sequence: CASSRQGRGPYNEQFF.

CDR3 sequence: CASSQSRTPFYEQYF. As DNA, the CDR3 is TGCGCCAGCAGTCAATCTCGGACACCTTTCTACGAGCAGTACTTC. The rearrangement uses TRBV23-1 and TRBJ2-7, with TRBD1 as a possible D gene (5 bases). TRBV23-1 is recorded as an ORF, its role being uncertain. The CDR3 length is 15 residues. With 0 bases removed from V and 3 bases from J, the gap between germline ends came to 12 bases.

CDR3 in DNA: TGTGCCAGCAGTGAATTTGGGCATGGCTCCTACGAGCAGTACTTC. This codes for CASSEFGHGSYEQYF. The chain carries TRBV6-1 and TRBJ2-7; D unclear. Deletions cut 2 bases from V and 0 bases from J, with 11 bases between. The CDR3 is 15 residues long. From germline, CDR1 is MNHNS and CDR2 SASEGT.

This rearrangement joins TRBV28 to TRBJ2-7; 7 bases match TRBD1. CDR1 MDHEN and CDR2 SYDVKM come from the germline V gene. This CDR3 is built from 15 residues. Trimming took 5 bases from V and 2 from J; bases not matched to a gene: 9. The CDR3 sequence: CASSPPGQQTYEQYF. CDR3 DNA: TGTGCCAGCAGTCCTCCGGGACAGCAAACCTACGAGCAGTACTTC.

The V call is TRBV5-1, the J call TRBJ2-3, with D maybe TRBD1 (7 bases). V shed 4 bases and J shed 0 bases, with 18 bases lying between them. In germline, CDR1 is SGHRS, CDR2 YFSETQ. This CDR3 is built from 17 residues. CDR3 nucleotides: TGCGCCAGCAGCCCATTTCCAGGGGGGACTAGCACAGATACGCAGTATTTT. It specifies CASSPFPGGTSTDTQYF.

The count of this clone is one. The J gene is TRBJ2-2, the V gene TRBV4-2; the match to TRBD2 covers 7 bases. Trimming removed 1 base from V and 5 bases from J; junction bases left unmatched: 7. Germline V lookup: CDR1 LGHNA, CDR2 YNFKEQ. CDR3 length: 16 residues. The CDR3 nucleotides read TGTGCCAGCAGCCAAGCGAGTCTAGCGGCAACCGGGGAGCTGTTTTTT. This codes for CASSQASLAATGELFF.

The chain employs TRBV5-1 and TRBJ2-5; D gene uncertain. The germline V and J ends were trimmed by 6 bases and 4 bases, with 13 bases remaining between them. Germline V gene data show CDR1 as SGHRS and CDR2 as YFSETQ. The CDR3 consists of 13 residues. The CDR3 nucleotides read TGCGCCAGCAAGAAGGGTGAGCGAGAGACCCAGTACTTC. Its translation is CASKKGERETQYF.

This clone occurred once. The chain joins TRBV5-1 to TRBJ2-2; 9 bases match TRBD2. The CDR3 covers 16 residues. Germline CDR1 SGHRS, CDR2 YFSETQ. V lost 5 bases and J lost 5; bases outside the gene matches: 10. CDR3 in DNA: TGCGCCAGCAGATTCAGTCCAGCGGGAGGTACCGGGGAGCTGTTTTTT. Amino acid sequence: CASRFSPAGGTGELFF.

The CDR3: CASSELLGLNTEAFF. Here the CDR3 DNA reads TGTGCCAGCAGTGAACTTTTAGGCCTGAACACTGAAGCTTTCTTT. The chain has TRBV2 and TRBJ1-1; D is unresolved. V lost 2 bases, J lost 0 bases, and 10 bases lay in between. CDR3 length equals 15 residues. Looked up from germline, CDR1 is SNHLY and CDR2 is FYNNEI.

The genes are TRBV9 and TRBJ2-2; D is perhaps TRBD2 (5 bases). Per germline, CDR1 SGDLS and CDR2 YYNGEE. The V and J ends lost 3 bases and 7 bases respectively, with 13 bases between them. The CDR3 loop spans 14 amino acids. The chain's CDR3 is CASSGAGRHGELFF. CDR3 in DNA: TGTGCCAGCAGCGGTGCGGGTCGGCACGGGGAGCTGTTTTTT.

The chain carries TRBV5-1 and TRBJ2-7; 10 nucleotides agree with TRBD2. The CDR3 has 16 residues. Germline-derived CDR1 and CDR2 are SGHRS and YFSETQ. With 2 bases clipped from V and 2 bases from J, the junction kept 7 bases outside the gene matches. The CDR3 protein is CASSFSGTSAPYEQYF. DNA for the CDR3: TGCGCCAGCAGCTTCTCTGGGACTAGCGCTCCCTACGAGCAGTACTTC.

This chain links TRBV10-3 with TRBJ1-1; D is unresolved. Germline assignment: CDR1 ENHRY and CDR2 SYGVKD. The CDR3 is made up of 14 amino acids. Trimming stripped 2 bases from V and 5 bases from J, with 12 bases between. The CDR3 reads CAISEGEVRTEAFF. CDR3 bases: TGTGCCATCAGTGAGGGGGAAGTGAGGACTGAAGCTTTCTTT.

This clone was found a few times. The chain employs TRBV19 and TRBJ1-1; perhaps TRBD1 as D (6 bases). Trimming removed 5 bases from V and 1 base from J, with 8 bases in between. There are 13 residues in the CDR3. Germline loops: CDR1 LNHDA, CDR2 SQIVND (reference sequence). CDR3 bases: TGTGCCAGTAGTTTGGGACAGAACACTGAAGCTTTCTTT. Its protein product is CASSLGQNTEAFF.

This chain connects TRBV30 to TRBJ1-1; D gene unclear. The germline CDR1 and CDR2 sequences are GTSNPN and SVGIG (reference sequence). Deletions cut 3 bases from V and 5 bases from J, with 16 bases between. The CDR3 covers 14 residues. The CDR3: CAWRLGGVWTEAFF. In nucleotides, the CDR3 is TGTGCCTGGAGGCTGGGAGGTGTCTGGACTGAAGCTTTCTTT.

This clone was detected only once. The rearrangement joins TRBV7-3 to TRBJ2-3; D is unclear. There are 12 residues in the CDR3. Germline values: CDR1 SGHTA, CDR2 FQGTGA. Trimming stripped 5 bases from V and 5 bases from J, with 8 bases between. The CDR3 DNA is TGTGCCAGCAGCGGCCCGGGAGATACGCAGTATTTT. Translation gives CASSGPGDTQYF.

The rearrangement uses TRBV5-8 and TRBJ1-2; possible D gene TRBD1, 5 bases. The V gene lost 4 bases and the J gene lost 4 bases, with 17 bases spanning the gap. The CDR3 is 15 amino acids. Germline V gene lookup returns CDR1 SGHTS and CDR2 YDEGEE. CDR3 DNA: TGTGCCAGCAGCATATACAAGGGGCTAAGCTATGGCTACACCTTC. Its protein product is CASSIYKGLSYGYTF.